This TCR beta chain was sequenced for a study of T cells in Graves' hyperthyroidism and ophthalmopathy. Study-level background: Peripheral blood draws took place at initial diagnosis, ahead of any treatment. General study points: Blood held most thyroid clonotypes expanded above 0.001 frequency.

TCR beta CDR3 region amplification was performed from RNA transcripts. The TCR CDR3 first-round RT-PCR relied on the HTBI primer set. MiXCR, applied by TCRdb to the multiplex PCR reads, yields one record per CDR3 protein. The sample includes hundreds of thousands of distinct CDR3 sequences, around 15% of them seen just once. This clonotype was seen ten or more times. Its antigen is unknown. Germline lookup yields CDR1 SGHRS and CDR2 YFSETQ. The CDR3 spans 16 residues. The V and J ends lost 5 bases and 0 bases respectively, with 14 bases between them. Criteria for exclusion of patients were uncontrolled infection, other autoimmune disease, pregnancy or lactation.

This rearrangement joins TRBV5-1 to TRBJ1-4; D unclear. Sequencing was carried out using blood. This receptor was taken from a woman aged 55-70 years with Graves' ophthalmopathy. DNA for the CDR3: TGCGCCAGCAGTCTTATGACGTCTGCAACTAATGAAAAACTGTTTTTT. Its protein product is CASSLMTSATNEKLFF.